This record concerns one TCR beta chain sequence. The antigen is unknown. Both 60 Vbeta primers and 13 Jbeta primers went into the PCR. Measured with immunoSEQ multiplex PCR; TCRdb has only the in-frame clones, and not every one. The repertoire holds fewer than 200,000 clones, with about 80% as singletons. CDR1 SGHAT and CDR2 FQNNGV come from the germline V gene. The CDR3 contains 15 residues. V was clipped by 5 bases and J by 5 bases; unmatched bases: 8. The data stem from a study of cytomegalovirus exposure and HLA in healthy donors. General observations from the study: A later analysis associated some 16,000 TCR beta sequences with HLA alleles at a 0.05 false discovery rate. Three chains linked to CMV were shown in vitro to be specific for CMV antigens. Some V segments could not be told apart, so they were left out, TRBV6-2 and TRBV6-3 among them.

The chain recombines TRBV11-2 with TRBJ2-2; 7 positions agree with TRBD2. What was sequenced was PBMCs. This TCR derives from a woman between 45 and 60 years old in good health and CMV-seronegative. The CDR3 coding sequence is TGTGCCAGCAGCCCCTGGACTAGAGTTACCGGGGAGCTGTTTTTT. It is translated as CASSPWTRVTGELFF. Filled out from reference TRBV11-2 and TRBJ2-2, the complete variable domain reads EAGVAQSPRYKIIEKRQSVAFWCNPISGHATLYWYQQILGQGPKLLIQFQNNGVVDDSQLPKDRFSAERLKGVDSTLKIQPAKLEDSAVYLCASSPWTRVTGELFFGEGSRLTVL.